The rows below give T cell receptor beta chains drawn from one sample of a study of PD-L1 blockade in urothelial cancer. Sequencing used immunoSEQ multiplex PCR; TCRdb keeps in-frame clones, though not all of them. The sample lists around 70,000 clones; 84% were seen once. Sequencing used PBMCs, obtained around atezolizumab (anti-PD-L1) treatment. The source is a man between 65 and 80 years old with urothelial cancer. Both conserved end residues are part of each CDR3. A D gene is named only where the DNA matches it firmly. Part of the rows lack a size; the others show once, few, many or a class for expanded clones.

d_gene	v_gene	len	j_gene	abundance	CDR3nt	CDR3aa
TRBD1	TRBV29-1	14	TRBJ2-2	.	TGCAGCGCCGGACAGGTTGGGGGCACCGGGGAGCTGTTTTTT	CSAGQVGGTGELFF
.	TRBV19	13	TRBJ1-2	once	TGTGCCAGTAGTCTAGACGGACTCTATGGCTACACCTTC	CASSLDGLYGYTF
TRBD1	TRBV28	14	TRBJ1-5	.	TGTGCCAGCAGTACAGGGGGCCCCAGTCAGCCCCAGCATTTT	CASSTGGPSQPQHF
.	TRBV7-2	15	TRBJ2-1	.	TGTGCCAGCAGCTTAGCGGGCCTAGGGAGCTATGAGCAGTTCTTC	CASSLAGLGSYEQFF
TRBD2	TRBV29-1	15	TRBJ2-3	.	TGCAGCGGGGGGACTAGCGGGAGAGCATCAGATACGCAGTATTTT	CSGGTSGRASDTQYF
TRBD1	TRBV19	15	TRBJ2-7	.	TGTGCCAGTAGTCATACAGGGGACCCCCACTACGAGCAGTACTTC	CASSHTGDPHYEQYF
.	TRBV6-1	11	TRBJ2-1	.	TGTGCCAGCAGTTATAGGGGTGAGCAGTTCTTC	CASSYRGEQFF
TRBD2	TRBV2	14	TRBJ2-3	.	TGTGCCAGCTCTAGCGGGAGAGGAACAGATACGCAGTATTTT	CASSSGRGTDTQYF
TRBD2	TRBV6-5	15	TRBJ2-2	.	TGTGCCAGCAGTCCTAGCGGGAACGATTTCGGGGAGCTGTTTTTT	CASSPSGNDFGELFF
TRBD1	TRBV10-2	15	TRBJ1-1	.	TGCGCCAGCAGGTCGACAGGGGGGAGGGGTACTGAAGCTTTCTTT	CASRSTGGRGTEAFF
.	TRBV19	16	TRBJ2-7	once	TGTGCCAGTAGTATTTCCCCAGGCGGGTGGACTTACGAGCAGTACTTC	CASSISPGGWTYEQYF
.	TRBV5-4	13	TRBJ1-4	.	TGTGCCAGCAGCTTGTACAGAAATGAAAAACTGTTTTTT	CASSLYRNEKLFF
TRBD1	TRBV5-4	15	TRBJ2-3	.	TGTGCCAGCAGCTTGCGGGACAGTCGCACAGATACGCAGTATTTT	CASSLRDSRTDTQYF
TRBD2	TRBV9	15	TRBJ2-1	once	TGTGCCAGCAGCGCCAATCCGGGACTAGCGTCTAGGATGTTCTTC	CASSANPGLASRMFF
.	TRBV7-8	13	TRBJ1-5	.	TGTGCCAGCAGCTTAGCGGGCGATCAGCCCCAGCATTTT	CASSLAGDQPQHF
TRBD2	TRBV9	14	TRBJ2-1	few	TGTGCCAGCAGCGTAGGCGGGAGGGCGAACGAGCAGTTCTTC	CASSVGGRANEQFF
TRBD1	TRBV10-2	14	TRBJ2-7	.	TGCGCCAGCAGTGAAGGGGGACAGGGGTACGAGCAGTACTTC	CASSEGGQGYEQYF
TRBD2	TRBV7-3	15	TRBJ2-1	.	TGTGCCAGCAGCTTAACACTAGCGGGGAACAATGAGCAGTTCTTC	CASSLTLAGNNEQFF
TRBD1	TRBV2	15	TRBJ1-2	few	TGTGCCAGCAGTGAAGAGGGCCAGGGGGCGGATGGCTACACCTTC	CASSEEGQGADGYTF
TRBD2	TRBV4-2	16	TRBJ2-2	.	TGTGCCAGCAGCCGACTGGGACTAGCGGGATCCGGGGAGCTGTTTTTT	CASSRLGLAGSGELFF
TRBD2	TRBV7-3	16	TRBJ2-1	.	TGTGCCAGCAGCCCCCGGGTAGCGGGAGGCTACAATGAGCAGTTCTTC	CASSPRVAGGYNEQFF
TRBD1	TRBV5-1	13	TRBJ2-3	.	TGCGCCAGCAGCTTGAACAGGGGGGATACGCAGTATTTT	CASSLNRGDTQYF
.	TRBV2	14	TRBJ2-7	once	TGTGCCAGCAGTGAACTGGACAAGCCCTACGAGCAGTACTTC	CASSELDKPYEQYF
.	TRBV18	12	TRBJ2-1	.	TGTGCCAGCGGGGAAGGGGCCAATGAGCAGTTCTTC	CASGEGANEQFF
TRBD2	TRBV15	17	TRBJ2-5	.	TGTGCCACCAGCAGAGATCCGGGGCTAGCGGCACAAGAGACCCAGTACTTC	CATSRDPGLAAQETQYF
.	TRBV9	13	TRBJ2-1	once	TGTGCCAGCAGCGACAGACTAGTCAGTGAGCAGTTCTTC	CASSDRLVSEQFF
.	TRBV7-8	11	TRBJ2-7	.	TGTGCCAGCAGCTTCCGCTACGAGCAGTACTTC	CASSFRYEQYF
.	TRBV28	14	TRBJ2-1	.	TGTGCCAGCAGATCCTACTACAGGGACAATGAGCAGTTCTTC	CASRSYYRDNEQFF
.	TRBV28	13	TRBJ2-7	.	TGTGCCAGCAGTTTAACAGGCCGGTACGAGCAGTACTTC	CASSLTGRYEQYF
TRBD1	TRBV2	14	TRBJ2-7	once	TGTGCCAGCAGTCAAGACAGGGCCTCCTACGAGCAGTACTTC	CASSQDRASYEQYF
.	TRBV7-2	15	TRBJ2-7	.	TGTGCCAGCAGCTTAAGTTTCGGAGCCCCGTACGAGCAGTACTTC	CASSLSFGAPYEQYF
TRBD1	TRBV29-1	14	TRBJ1-1	.	TGCAGCGCAACTGTGGGGACAGGGGGCACTGAAGCTTTCTTT	CSATVGTGGTEAFF
TRBD1	TRBV6-5	14	TRBJ1-4	.	TGTGCCAGCAGTTCCAGGGGGATGGATGAAAAACTGTTTTTT	CASSSRGMDEKLFF
.	TRBV27	18	TRBJ1-1	.	TGTGCCAGCAGTTTATTTTCGGGGAACGGTGACATTGTGACTGAAGCTTTCTTT	CASSLFSGNGDIVTEAFF
TRBD2	TRBV6-5	15	TRBJ2-1	.	TGTGCCAGCAGCCGAGGAGCGGGAGGGCCTACTAAAGAGTTCTTC	CASSRGAGGPTKEFF
TRBD1	TRBV6-5	13	TRBJ2-7	.	TGTGCCAGCAGTTTGATACAGGGGAGCGAGCAGTACTTC	CASSLIQGSEQYF
.	TRBV28	14	TRBJ2-2	once	TGTGCCAGCAGAGTATCAGCGAACACCGGGGAGCTGTTTTTT	CASRVSANTGELFF
TRBD2	TRBV7-6	20	TRBJ2-3	.	TGTGCCAGCAGCTTAGAGGCTAGCGGGAGGTTTAACTTAGGCACAGATACGCAGTATTTT	CASSLEASGRFNLGTDTQYF
TRBD1	TRBV27	14	TRBJ2-2	once	TGTGCCAGCCGGGGACAGTCGAACACCGGGGAGCTGTTTTTT	CASRGQSNTGELFF
TRBD1	TRBV6-6	15	TRBJ2-3	.	TGTGCCAGCAGCCCCGGACAGGTTAGCACAGATACGCAGTATTTT	CASSPGQVSTDTQYF
.	TRBV11-2	15	TRBJ2-1	.	TGTGCCAGCAGCTTAATACAGTCTGGACTCGGTGAGCAGTTCTTC	CASSLIQSGLGEQFF
.	TRBV30	14	TRBJ2-5	.	TGTGCCTGGAGTGTCACAGGGACGGGTTGGACCCAGTACTTC	CAWSVTGTGWTQYF
TRBD1	TRBV10-3	16	TRBJ2-7	.	TGTGCCATCAGGAGTGAACCCGGGACAGGGTTATACGAGCAGTACTTC	CAIRSEPGTGLYEQYF
TRBD2	TRBV19	16	TRBJ2-1	.	TGTGCCAGTAGTATTGAACAACGGGGGGCCTACAATGAGCAGTTCTTC	CASSIEQRGAYNEQFF
.	TRBV7-9	16	TRBJ2-2	.	TGTGCCAGCAGCGCTCCTGTGTACGGATTCAGGGGTGGGCTGTTTTTT	CASSAPVYGFRGGLFF
TRBD2	TRBV5-1	15	TRBJ2-3	.	TGCGCCAGCAGCCCCGGGACTAGCGTTCAAGATACGCAGTATTTT	CASSPGTSVQDTQYF
TRBD2	TRBV19	17	TRBJ2-2	once	TGTGCCAGTAGTATGTGGGGACTAGCGGTGAACACCGGGGAGCTGTTTTTT	CASSMWGLAVNTGELFF
TRBD1	TRBV5-4	14	TRBJ2-5	once	TGTGCCAGCAGCTTGGCCGGGACAGAGGGGACCCAGTACTTC	CASSLAGTEGTQYF
TRBD1	TRBV5-4	14	TRBJ1-2	.	TGTGCCAGCAGCTTACAGGGGGCTAACTATGGCTACACCTTC	CASSLQGANYGYTF
TRBD1	TRBV6-5	13	TRBJ2-7	once	TGTGCCAGCAGCCGGACAGGGGAGGGCGAGCAGTACTTC	CASSRTGEGEQYF
TRBD1	TRBV27	14	TRBJ2-7	few	TGTGCCAGCAGGGGGCCGGGACAGGGGAGTAAGCAGTACTTC	CASRGPGQGSKQYF
.	TRBV19	16	TRBJ1-2	.	TGTGCCAGTAGTATAGATCTCCGGGACATCAGGGCCGGCTACACCTTC	CASSIDLRDIRAGYTF
TRBD2	TRBV27	14	TRBJ2-7	.	TGTGCCAGCAGTTGGGACTATAAGGCTGGAGAGCAGTACTTC	CASSWDYKAGEQYF